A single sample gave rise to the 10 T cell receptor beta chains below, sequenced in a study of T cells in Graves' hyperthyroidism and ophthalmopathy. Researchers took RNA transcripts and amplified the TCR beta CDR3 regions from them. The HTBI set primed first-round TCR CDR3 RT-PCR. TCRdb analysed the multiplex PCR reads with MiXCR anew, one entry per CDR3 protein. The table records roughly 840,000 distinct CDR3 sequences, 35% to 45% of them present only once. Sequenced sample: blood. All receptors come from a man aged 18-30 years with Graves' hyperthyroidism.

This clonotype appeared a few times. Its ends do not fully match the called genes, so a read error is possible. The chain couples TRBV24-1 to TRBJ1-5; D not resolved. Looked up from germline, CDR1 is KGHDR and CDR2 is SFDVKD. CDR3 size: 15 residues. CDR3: CASSEGRTSNQPQHF. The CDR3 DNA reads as TGTGCCAGCAGTGAAGGGCGGACTAGCAATCAGCCCCAGCATTTT.

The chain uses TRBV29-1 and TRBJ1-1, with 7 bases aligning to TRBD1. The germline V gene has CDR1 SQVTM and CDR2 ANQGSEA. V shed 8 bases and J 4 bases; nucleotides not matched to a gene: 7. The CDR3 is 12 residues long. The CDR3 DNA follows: TGCAGCAGCCTCGGGACAGTCACTGAAGCTTTCTTT. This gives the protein CSSLGTVTEAFF.

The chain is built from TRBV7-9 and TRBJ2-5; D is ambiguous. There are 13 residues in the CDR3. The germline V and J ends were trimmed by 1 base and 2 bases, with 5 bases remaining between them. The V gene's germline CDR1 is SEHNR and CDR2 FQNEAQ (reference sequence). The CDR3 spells CASSLVIQETQYF. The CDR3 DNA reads TGTGCCAGCAGCTTAGTCATACAAGAGACCCAGTACTTC.

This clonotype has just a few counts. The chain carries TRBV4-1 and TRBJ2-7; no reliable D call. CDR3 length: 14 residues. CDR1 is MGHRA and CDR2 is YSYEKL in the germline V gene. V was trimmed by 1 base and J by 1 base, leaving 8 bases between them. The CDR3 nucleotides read TGCGCCAGCAGCCAAGTCCCATTGTCCTACGAGCAGTACTTC. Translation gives CASSQVPLSYEQYF.

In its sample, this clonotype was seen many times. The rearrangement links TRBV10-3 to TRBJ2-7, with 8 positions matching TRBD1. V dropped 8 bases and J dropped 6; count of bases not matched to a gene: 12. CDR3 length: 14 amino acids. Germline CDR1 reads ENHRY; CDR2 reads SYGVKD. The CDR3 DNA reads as TGTGCCATCGGGGGACAGGCGGGCCAAGGCGAGCAGTACTTC. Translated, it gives CAIGGQAGQGEQYF.

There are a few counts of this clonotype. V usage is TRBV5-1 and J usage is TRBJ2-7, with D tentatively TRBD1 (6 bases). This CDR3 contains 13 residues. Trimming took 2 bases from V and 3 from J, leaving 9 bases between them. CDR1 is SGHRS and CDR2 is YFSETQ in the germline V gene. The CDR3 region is CASSFRDNYEQYF. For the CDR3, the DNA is TGCGCCAGCAGCTTCCGGGACAACTACGAGCAGTACTTC.

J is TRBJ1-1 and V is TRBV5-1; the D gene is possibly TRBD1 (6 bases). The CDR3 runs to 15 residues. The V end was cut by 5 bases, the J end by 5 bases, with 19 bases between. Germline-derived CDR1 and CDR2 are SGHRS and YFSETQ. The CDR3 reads CASRIGSQGGTEAFF. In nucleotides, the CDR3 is TGCGCCAGCAGAATTGGATCACAGGGAGGAACTGAAGCTTTCTTT.

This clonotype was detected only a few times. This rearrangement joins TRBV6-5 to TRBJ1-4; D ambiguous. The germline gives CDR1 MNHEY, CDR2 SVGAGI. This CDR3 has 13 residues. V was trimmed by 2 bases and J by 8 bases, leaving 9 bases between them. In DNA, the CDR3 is TGTGCCAGCAGTTACACGGTGGCAGAAAAACTGTTTTTT. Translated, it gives CASSYTVAEKLFF.

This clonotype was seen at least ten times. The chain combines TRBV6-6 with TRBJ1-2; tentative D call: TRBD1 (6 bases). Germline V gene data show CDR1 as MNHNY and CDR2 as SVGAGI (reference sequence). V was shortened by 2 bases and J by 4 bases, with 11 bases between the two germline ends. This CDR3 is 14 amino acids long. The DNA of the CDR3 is TGTGCCAGCAGTTACCGGACAGCCTCCTATGGCTACACCTTC. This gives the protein CASSYRTASYGYTF.

CDR3 sequence (DNA): TGTGCCAGCAGCTTCGGACTTACGAACACCGGGGAGCTGTTTTTT. This sequence encodes CASSFGLTNTGELFF. The chain couples TRBV13 to TRBJ2-2; TRBD2 might be the D (5 bases). This CDR3 has 15 residues. CDR1 is PRHDT, CDR2 FYEKMQ, per germline (reference sequence). Between the trimmed V and J ends, which lost 3 bases and 0 bases, there was a span of 8 bases.